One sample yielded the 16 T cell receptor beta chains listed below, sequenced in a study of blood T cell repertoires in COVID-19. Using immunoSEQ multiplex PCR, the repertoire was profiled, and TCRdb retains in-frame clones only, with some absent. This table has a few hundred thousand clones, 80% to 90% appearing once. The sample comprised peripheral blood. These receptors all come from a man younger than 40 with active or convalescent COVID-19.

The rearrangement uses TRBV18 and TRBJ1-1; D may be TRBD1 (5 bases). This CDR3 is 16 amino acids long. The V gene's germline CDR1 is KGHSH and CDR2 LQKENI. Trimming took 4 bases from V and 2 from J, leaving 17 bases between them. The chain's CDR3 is CASSRNLLRGNTEAFF. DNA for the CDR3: TGTGCCAGCTCACGTAACCTCCTAAGGGGCAACACTGAAGCTTTCTTT.

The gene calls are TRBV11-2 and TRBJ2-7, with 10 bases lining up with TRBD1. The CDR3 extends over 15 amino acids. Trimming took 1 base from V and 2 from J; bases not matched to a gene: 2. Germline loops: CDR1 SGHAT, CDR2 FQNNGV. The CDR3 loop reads CASSLATGGPYEQYF. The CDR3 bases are TGTGCCAGCAGCTTAGCGACAGGGGGCCCCTACGAGCAGTACTTC.

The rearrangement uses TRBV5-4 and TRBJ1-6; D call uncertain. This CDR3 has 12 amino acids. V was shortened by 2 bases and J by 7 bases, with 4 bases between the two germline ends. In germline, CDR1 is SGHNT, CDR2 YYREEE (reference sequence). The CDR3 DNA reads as TGTGCCAGCAGCTTTTTAAATTCACCCCTCCACTTT. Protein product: CASSFLNSPLHF. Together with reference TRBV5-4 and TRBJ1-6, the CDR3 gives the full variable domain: ETGVTQSPTHLIKTRGQQVTLRCSSQSGHNTVSWYQQALGQGPQFIFQYYREEENGRGNFPPRFSGLQFPNYSSELNVNALELDDSALYLCASSFLNSPLHFGNGTRLTVT.

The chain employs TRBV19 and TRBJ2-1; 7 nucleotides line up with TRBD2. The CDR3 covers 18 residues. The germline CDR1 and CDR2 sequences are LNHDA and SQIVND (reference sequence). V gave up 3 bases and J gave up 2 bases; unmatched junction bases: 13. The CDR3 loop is CASSITRLAATPYNEQFF. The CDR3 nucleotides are TGTGCCAGTAGTATCACGCGGCTAGCGGCGACCCCCTACAATGAGCAGTTCTTC.

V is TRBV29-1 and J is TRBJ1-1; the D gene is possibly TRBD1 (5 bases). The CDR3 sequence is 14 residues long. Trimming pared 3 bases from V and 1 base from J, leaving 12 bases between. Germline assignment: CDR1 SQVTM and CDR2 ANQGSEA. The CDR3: CSVDPTGENTEAFF. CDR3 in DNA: TGCAGCGTTGATCCCACAGGAGAGAACACTGAAGCTTTCTTT. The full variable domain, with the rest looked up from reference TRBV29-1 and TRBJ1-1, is SAVISQKPSRDICQRGTSLTIQCQVDSQVTMMFWYRQQPGQSLTLIATANQGSEATYESGFVIDKFPISRPNLTFSTLTVSNMSPEDSSIYLCSVDPTGENTEAFFGQGTRLTVV.

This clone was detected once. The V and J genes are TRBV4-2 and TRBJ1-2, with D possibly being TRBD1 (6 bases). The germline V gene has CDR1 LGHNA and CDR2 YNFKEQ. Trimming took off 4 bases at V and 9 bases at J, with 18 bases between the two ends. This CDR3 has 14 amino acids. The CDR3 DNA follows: TGTGCCAGCAGCCTATCCCGGTCTGACAGGCGCTACACCTTC. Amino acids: CASSLSRSDRRYTF.

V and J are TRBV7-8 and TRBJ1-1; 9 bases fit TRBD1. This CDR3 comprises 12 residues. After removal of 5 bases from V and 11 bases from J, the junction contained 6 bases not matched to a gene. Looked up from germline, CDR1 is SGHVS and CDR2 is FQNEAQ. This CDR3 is CASSPRDRVAFF. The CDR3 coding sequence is TGTGCCAGCAGCCCCCGGGACAGGGTTGCTTTCTTT.

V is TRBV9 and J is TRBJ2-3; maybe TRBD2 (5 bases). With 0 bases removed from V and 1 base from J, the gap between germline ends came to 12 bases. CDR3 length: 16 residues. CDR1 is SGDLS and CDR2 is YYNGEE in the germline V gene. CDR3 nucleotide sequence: TGTGCCAGCAGCGTAGGTTTCGGAGGAGGCACAGATACGCAGTATTTT. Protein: CASSVGFGGGTDTQYF.

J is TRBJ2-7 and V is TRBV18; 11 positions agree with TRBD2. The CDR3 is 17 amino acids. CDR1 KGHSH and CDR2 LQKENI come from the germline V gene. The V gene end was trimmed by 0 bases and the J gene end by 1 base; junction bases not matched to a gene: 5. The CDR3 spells CASSPPILAGGSYEQYF. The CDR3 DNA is TGTGCCAGCTCACCACCGATTCTAGCGGGGGGTTCCTACGAGCAGTACTTC.

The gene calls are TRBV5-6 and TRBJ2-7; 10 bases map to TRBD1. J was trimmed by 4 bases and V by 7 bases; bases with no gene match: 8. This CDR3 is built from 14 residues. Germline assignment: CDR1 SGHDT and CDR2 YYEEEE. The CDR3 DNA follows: TGTGCCAGCGGTGCCGGGACAGGGGTGTACGAGCAGTACTTC. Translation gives CASGAGTGVYEQYF.

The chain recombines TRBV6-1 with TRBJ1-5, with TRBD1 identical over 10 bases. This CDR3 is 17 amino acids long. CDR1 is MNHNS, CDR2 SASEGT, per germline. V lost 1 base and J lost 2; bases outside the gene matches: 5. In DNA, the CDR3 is TGTGCCAGCAGTGAAGTTGGGACAGGGGTAGGCAATCAGCCCCAGCATTTT. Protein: CASSEVGTGVGNQPQHF.

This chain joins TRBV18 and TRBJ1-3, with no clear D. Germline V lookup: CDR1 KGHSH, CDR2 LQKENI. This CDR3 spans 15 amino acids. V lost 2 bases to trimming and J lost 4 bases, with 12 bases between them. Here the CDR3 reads CASSPGGLAGNTIYF. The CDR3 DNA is TGTGCCAGCTCACCAGGAGGGCTTGCCGGAAACACCATATATTTT.

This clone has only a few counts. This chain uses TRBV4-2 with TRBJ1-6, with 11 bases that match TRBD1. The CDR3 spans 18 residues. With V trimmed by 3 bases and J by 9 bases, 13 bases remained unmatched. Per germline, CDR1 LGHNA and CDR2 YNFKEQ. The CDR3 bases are TGTGCCAGCAGCCATGTCCCGGGACAGGGGGATTTTGGTTCACCCCTCCACTTT. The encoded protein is CASSHVPGQGDFGSPLHF.

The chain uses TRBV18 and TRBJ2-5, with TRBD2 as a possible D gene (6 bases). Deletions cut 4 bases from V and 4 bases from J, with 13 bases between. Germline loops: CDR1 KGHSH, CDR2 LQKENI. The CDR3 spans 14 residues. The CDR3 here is CASSQGAGTETQYF. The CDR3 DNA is TGTGCCAGCTCACAAGGGGCGGGGACAGAGACCCAGTACTTC.

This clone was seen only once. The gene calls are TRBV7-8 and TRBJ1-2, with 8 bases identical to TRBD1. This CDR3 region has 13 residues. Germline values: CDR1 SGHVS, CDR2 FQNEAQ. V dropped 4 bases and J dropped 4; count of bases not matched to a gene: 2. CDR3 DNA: TGTGCCAGCAGCTCGGGACAGGTCTATGGCTACACCTTC. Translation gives CASSSGQVYGYTF.

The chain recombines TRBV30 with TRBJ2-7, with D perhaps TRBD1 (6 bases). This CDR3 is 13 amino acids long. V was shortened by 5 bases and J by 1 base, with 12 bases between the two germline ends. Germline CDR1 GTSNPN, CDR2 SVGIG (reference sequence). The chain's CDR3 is CAWDNRVSYEQYF. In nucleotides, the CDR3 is TGTGCCTGGGATAACAGGGTATCCTACGAGCAGTACTTC.